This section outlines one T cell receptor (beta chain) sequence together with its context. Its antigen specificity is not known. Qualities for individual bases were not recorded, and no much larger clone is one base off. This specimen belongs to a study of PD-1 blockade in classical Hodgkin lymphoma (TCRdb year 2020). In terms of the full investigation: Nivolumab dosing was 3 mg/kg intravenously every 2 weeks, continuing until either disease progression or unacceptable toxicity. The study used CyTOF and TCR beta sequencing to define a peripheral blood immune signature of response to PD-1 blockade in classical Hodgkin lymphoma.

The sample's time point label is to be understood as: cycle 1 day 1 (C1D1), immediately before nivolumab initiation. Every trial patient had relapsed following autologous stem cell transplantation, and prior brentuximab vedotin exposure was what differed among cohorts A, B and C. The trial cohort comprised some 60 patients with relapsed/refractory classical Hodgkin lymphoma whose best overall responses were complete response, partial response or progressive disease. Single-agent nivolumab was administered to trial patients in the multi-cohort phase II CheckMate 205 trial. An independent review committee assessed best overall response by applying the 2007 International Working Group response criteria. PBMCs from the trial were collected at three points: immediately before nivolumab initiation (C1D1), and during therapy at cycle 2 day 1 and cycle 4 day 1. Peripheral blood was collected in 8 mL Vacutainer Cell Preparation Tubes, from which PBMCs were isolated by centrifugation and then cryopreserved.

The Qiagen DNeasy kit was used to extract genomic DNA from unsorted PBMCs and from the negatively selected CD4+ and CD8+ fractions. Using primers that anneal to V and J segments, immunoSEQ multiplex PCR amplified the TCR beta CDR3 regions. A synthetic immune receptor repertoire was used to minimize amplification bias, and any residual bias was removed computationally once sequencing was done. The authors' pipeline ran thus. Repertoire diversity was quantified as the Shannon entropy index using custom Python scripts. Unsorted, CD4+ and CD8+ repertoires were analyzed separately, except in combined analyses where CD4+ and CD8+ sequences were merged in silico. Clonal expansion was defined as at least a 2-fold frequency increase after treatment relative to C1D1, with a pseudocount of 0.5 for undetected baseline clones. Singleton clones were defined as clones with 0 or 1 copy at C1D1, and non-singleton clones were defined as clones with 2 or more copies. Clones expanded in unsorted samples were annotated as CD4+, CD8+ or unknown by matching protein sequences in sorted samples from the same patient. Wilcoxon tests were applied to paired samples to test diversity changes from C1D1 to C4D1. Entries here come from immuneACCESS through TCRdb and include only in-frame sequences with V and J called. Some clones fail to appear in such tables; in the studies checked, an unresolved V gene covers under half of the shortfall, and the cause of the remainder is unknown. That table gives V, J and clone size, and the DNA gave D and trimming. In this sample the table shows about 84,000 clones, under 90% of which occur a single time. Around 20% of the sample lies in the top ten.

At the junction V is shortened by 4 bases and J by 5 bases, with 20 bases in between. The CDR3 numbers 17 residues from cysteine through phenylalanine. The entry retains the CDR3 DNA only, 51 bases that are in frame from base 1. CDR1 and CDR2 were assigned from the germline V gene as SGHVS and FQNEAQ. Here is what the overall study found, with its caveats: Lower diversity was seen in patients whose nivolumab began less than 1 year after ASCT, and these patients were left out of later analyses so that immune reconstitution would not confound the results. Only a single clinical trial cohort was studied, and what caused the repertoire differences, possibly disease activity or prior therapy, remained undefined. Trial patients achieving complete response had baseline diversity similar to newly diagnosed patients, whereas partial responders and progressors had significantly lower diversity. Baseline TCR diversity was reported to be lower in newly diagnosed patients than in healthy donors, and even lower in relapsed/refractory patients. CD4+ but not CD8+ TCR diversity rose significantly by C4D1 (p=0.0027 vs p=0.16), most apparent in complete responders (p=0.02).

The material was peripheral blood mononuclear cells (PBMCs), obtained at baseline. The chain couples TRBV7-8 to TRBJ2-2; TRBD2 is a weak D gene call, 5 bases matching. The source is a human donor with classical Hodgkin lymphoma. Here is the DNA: TGTGCCAGCAGCTCCGATGGAGTGAAGAGGGAAACCGGGGAGCTGTTTTTT. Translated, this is CASSSDGVKRETGELFF.